This passage covers 25 T cell receptor beta chains from one sample sequenced in a study of blood T cells in healthy people across ages. Next came a second PCR, run for 7 to 11 cycles, which used a sample-barcoded 5' primer along with a J-beta primer mix. A single record per CDR3 protein comes from TCRdb applying MiXCR to the 5' RACE reads. Found here are 710,000 or so distinct CDR3 sequences, around 32% of them singletons; the top ten hold 15% to 17%. The sequenced material came from blood. The receptors stem from a woman older than 75 in good health.

This clonotype was counted at least ten times. The chain couples TRBV7-2 to TRBJ1-1; 9 nucleotides match TRBD1. After removal of 5 bases from V and 6 bases from J, the junction contained 7 bases not matched to a gene. Germline V gene data show CDR1 as SGHTA and CDR2 as FQGNSA. This CDR3 has 14 amino acids. CDR3 bases: TGTGCCAGCAGCCCTATTAGGACAGGGGCTGAAGCTTTCTTT. This gives the protein CASSPIRTGAEAFF.

This clonotype was detected many times. The genes are TRBV3-1 and TRBJ2-1; 13 positions agree with TRBD2. The V gene end was trimmed by 1 base and the J gene end by 9 bases; junction bases not matched to a gene: 6. This CDR3 has 16 residues. Germline CDR1 LGHDT, CDR2 YNNKEL (reference sequence). CDR3 amino acids: CASSQAKGLAGVEQFF. CDR3 in DNA: TGTGCCAGCAGCCAAGCCAAAGGACTAGCGGGGGTTGAGCAGTTCTTC.

This clonotype has at least ten counts. The chain recombines TRBV7-9 with TRBJ1-2, with D unresolved. Trimming took off 1 base at V and 5 bases at J, with 5 bases between the two ends. The CDR3 has 12 residues. From germline, CDR1 is SEHNR and CDR2 FQNEAQ (reference sequence). DNA for the CDR3: TGTGCCAGCAGCTTAGATGGTTATGGCTACACCTTC. This translates into CASSLDGYGYTF. Supplemented by reference TRBV7-9 and TRBJ1-2, the full variable domain reads DTGVSQNPRHKITKRGQNVTFRCDPISEHNRLYWYRQTLGQGPEFLTYFQNEAQLEKSRLLSDRFSAERPKGSFSTLEIQRTEQGDSAMYLCASSLDGYGYTFGSGTRLTVV.

This clonotype occurred many times. The CDR3 reads CASSLTGTSYDTQYF. The CDR3 coding sequence is TGCGCCAGCAGCTTGACCGGGACTAGCTATGATACGCAGTATTTT. This chain links TRBV5-1 with TRBJ2-3; 9 bases are a match to TRBD2. Germline V gene lookup returns CDR1 SGHRS and CDR2 YFSETQ. The CDR3 covers 15 residues. Trimming cost V 1 base and J 6 bases; bases outside gene matches: 6.

This clonotype was found a few times. A read error may explain this, as a much larger clone is one base away. The chain combines TRBV5-1 with TRBJ2-5, with TRBD2 identical over 11 bases. The CDR3 spans 15 residues. V trimming: 2 bases; J trimming: 11 bases; junction bases outside the gene matches: 11. Germline lookup yields CDR1 SGHRS and CDR2 YFSETQ. CDR3 DNA: TGCGCCAGCAGCTTTGGGACTAGCGGTCTGGATGAGCAGTACTTC. As protein: CASSFGTSGLDEQYF.

The rearrangement links TRBV6-1 to TRBJ1-1; D ambiguous. V was pared by 1 base and J by 11 bases, with 11 bases between. This CDR3 contains 12 residues. Germline-derived CDR1 and CDR2 are MNHNS and SASEGT. DNA of the CDR3: TGTGCCAGCAGTGAAGATTATTTGGGTGCTTTCTTT. Encoded protein: CASSEDYLGAFF.

At least ten counts were recorded for this clonotype. The genes are TRBV30 and TRBJ2-5; 10 bases align to TRBD1. CDR1 is GTSNPN and CDR2 is SVGIG in the germline V gene (reference sequence). Unmatched junction bases numbered 2, after V lost 0 bases and J lost 7 bases. The CDR3 covers 13 residues. The CDR3 reads CAWSVRDRGTQYF. CDR3 bases: TGTGCCTGGAGTGTACGGGACAGGGGGACCCAGTACTTC.

This clonotype has ten or more counts. The J gene is TRBJ2-3, the V gene TRBV5-6, with TRBD1 as a possible D gene (5 bases). Trimming left V 9 bases short and J 2 bases short, with 13 bases between. Germline assignment: CDR1 SGHDT and CDR2 YYEEEE. The CDR3 extends over 13 amino acids. CDR3 sequence: CATSGYYTDTQYF. The CDR3 DNA follows: TGTGCCACTTCAGGGTACTACACAGATACGCAGTATTTT.

In regard to this clonotype: This CDR3 is missing its conserved last phenylalanine or tryptophan, likely due to a read error. The V and J genes are TRBV4-1 and TRBJ2-2; 8 nucleotides match TRBD1. The CDR3 length is 22 residues. Looked up from germline, CDR1 is MGHRA and CDR2 is YSYEKL. V was clipped by 0 bases and J by 0 bases; unmatched bases: 18. The CDR3 coding sequence is TGCGCCAGCAGCCAAGAAATGGCAACCGGGACAGGAGTATTCCCGAACACCGGGGAGCTGTTTTTG. This gives the protein CASSQEMATGTGVFPNTGELFL.

Comments on this clonotype: A junction end diverges from the germline sequence, so it may reflect a read error. This chain joins TRBV5-1 and TRBJ1-1; 9 nucleotides match TRBD1. Germline V gives CDR1 SGHRS, CDR2 YFSETQ. There are 14 residues in the CDR3. CDR3 loop: CASSLGQGNTGAFF. CDR3 DNA: TGCGCCAGCAGCCTAGGACAGGGGAACACTGGAGCTTTCTTT.

This clonotype was observed a few times. This chain links TRBV27 with TRBJ2-1; possible D gene TRBD2, 6 bases. Trimming pared 5 bases from V and 6 bases from J, leaving 17 bases between. Germline CDR1 MNHEY, CDR2 SMNVEV (reference sequence). The length of the CDR3 is 15 residues. DNA of the CDR3: TGTGCCAGCAGTCGGGCGGGGATTCAAGGCAATGAGCAGTTCTTC. This translates into CASSRAGIQGNEQFF.

The table lists this clonotype with many counts. The CDR3: CASSESPGSVSGPLHF. Here the CDR3 DNA reads TGTGCCAGCAGCGAGTCCCCGGGCAGCGTGTCAGGGCCCCTCCACTTT. V and J are TRBV9 and TRBJ1-6; the D gene is possibly TRBD1 (5 bases). The CDR3 loop spans 16 amino acids. Per the germline V gene, CDR1 is SGDLS and CDR2 is YYNGEE. Trimming removed 3 bases at V and 13 bases at J, with 23 bases between. Looking up the rest from reference TRBV9 and TRBJ1-6 gives the full variable domain: DSGVTQTPKHLITATGQRVTLRCSPRSGDLSVYWYQQSLDQGLQFLIQYYNGEERAKGNILERFSAQQFPDLHSELNLSSLELGDSALYFCASSESPGSVSGPLHFGNGTRLTVT.

This clonotype was found many times. The chain couples TRBV12-3 or TRBV12-4 to TRBJ2-1, with TRBD2 as a possible D gene (6 bases). This CDR3 is built from 11 residues. Trimming pared 6 bases from V and 9 bases from J, leaving 9 bases between. CDR3 coding DNA: TGTGCCAGCAGACTAGCATCTGAGCAGTTCTTC. It encodes CASRLASEQFF.

This clonotype was recorded at least ten times. This chain links TRBV5-6 with TRBJ2-2; D is perhaps TRBD1 or TRBD2 (5 bases each). CDR1 SGHDT and CDR2 YYEEEE come from the germline V gene. The CDR3 is 15 residues long. Written as DNA, the CDR3 is TGTGCTTCCATCCGTGGGGCTAGCCGCACCGGGGAGCTGTTTTTT. This gives the protein CASIRGASRTGELFF.

This clonotype appeared once. A read error may be the cause here, since a much bigger clone is one base away. The rearrangement joins TRBV20-1 to TRBJ2-5, with TRBD2 matching 10 bases. In germline, CDR1 is DFQATT, CDR2 SNEGSKA (reference sequence). There are 14 residues in the CDR3. V was clipped by 3 bases and J by 11 bases; unmatched bases: 12. CDR3 protein: CSASSGGDYNKQYF. CDR3 nucleotides: TGCAGTGCTAGCAGCGGGGGGGACTACAATAAGCAGTACTTC.

This chain links TRBV6-5 with TRBJ1-2; the D gene is possibly TRBD1 (6 bases). CDR1 is MNHEY and CDR2 is SVGAGI in the germline V gene. The V end lost 6 bases, the J end lost 1 base, and 15 bases lay between the germline ends. The CDR3 is 15 amino acids. The CDR3 region has the DNA TGTGCCAGCAGCCCGGACCGGACAGATAACTATGGCTACACCTTC. This translates into CASSPDRTDNYGYTF.

In this sample, this clonotype turned up a few times. The rearrangement joins TRBV9 to TRBJ1-3; TRBD1 is a possible D gene (6 bases). The germline V gene has CDR1 SGDLS and CDR2 YYNGEE. V lost 3 bases, J lost 0 bases, and 13 bases lay in between. The CDR3 contains 16 residues. CDR3 sequence: CASSAFGGTSGNTIYF. CDR3 nucleotides: TGTGCCAGCAGCGCCTTTGGGGGCACCTCTGGAAACACCATATATTTT.

The chain couples TRBV11-1 to TRBJ2-7; D call uncertain. There are 13 residues in the CDR3. V was shortened by 6 bases and J by 2 bases, with 11 bases between the two germline ends. Germline V gene lookup returns CDR1 SGHAT and CDR2 FQDESV (reference sequence). The CDR3 is CASSLAHTYEQYF. The CDR3, as DNA: TGTGCCAGCAGTTTGGCCCACACCTACGAGCAGTACTTC.

This clonotype turned up a few times. One base away lies a much larger clone, so this may be a sequencing read error. V is TRBV7-9 and J is TRBJ1-2; 9 bases align to TRBD1. V shed 4 bases and J 1 base; nucleotides not matched to a gene: 7. This CDR3 comprises 16 residues. The germline V gene has CDR1 SEHNR and CDR2 FQNEAQ (reference sequence). CDR3 loop: CASSSSDRGYNYGYTF. CDR3 coding DNA: TGTGCCAGCAGCTCCAGTGACAGGGGGTATAACTATGGCTACACCTTC.

This clonotype was observed at least ten times. The V and J genes are TRBV5-1 and TRBJ1-5, with TRBD1 matching over 7 bases. This CDR3 contains 13 residues. The germline gives CDR1 SGHRS, CDR2 YFSETQ. V lost 3 bases to trimming and J lost 7 bases; unmatched junction nucleotides: 4. The CDR3 region is CASSSRGEQPQHF. The CDR3 DNA is TGCGCCAGCAGCTCCAGGGGGGAACAGCCCCAGCATTTT.

Many counts were recorded for this clonotype. The chain employs TRBV5-1 and TRBJ2-5; D possibly matches TRBD1 or TRBD2 (5 bases each). Trimming removed 3 bases from V and 3 bases from J, with 21 bases in between. Per the germline V gene, CDR1 is SGHRS and CDR2 is YFSETQ. This CDR3 has 17 amino acids. The CDR3 spells CASSYPPGRRGEETQYF. Here the CDR3 DNA reads TGCGCCAGCAGCTATCCCCCGGGACGGCGAGGGGAAGAGACCCAGTACTTC.

Details on this clonotype: A clone one base away is much larger, so this may be a read error. V gene TRBV12-3 or TRBV12-4 combines with J gene TRBJ2-5, with a weak D call TRBD1 (5 bases). V was shortened by 6 bases and J by 12 bases, with 14 bases between the two germline ends. The CDR3 totals 11 residues. DNA for the CDR3: TGTGCCAGCAGGTCAGGGTCCGCGGAGTACTTC. Translating gives CASRSGSAEYF.

Concerning this clonotype: A read error may produce the germline difference seen at one junction end. The V call is TRBV5-1, the J call TRBJ2-1; D might be TRBD1 (5 bases). This CDR3 is built from 15 residues. Per the germline V gene, CDR1 is SGHRS and CDR2 is YFSETQ. In DNA form, the CDR3 reads TGCGCCAGCGCCCTCTCCCAGGGCGATTACAATGGGCAGTTCTTC. It translates to CASALSQGDYNGQFF.

This clonotype came up a few times. The V gene is TRBV12-3 or TRBV12-4, the J gene TRBJ2-1; weak D call: TRBD2 (7 bases). CDR3 length: 14 residues. Trimming cost V 2 bases and J 9 bases, with 14 bases left between them. The CDR3 loop is CASSLRGGVGEQFF. DNA for the CDR3: TGTGCCAGCAGTTTAAGAGGGGGGGTGGGTGAGCAGTTCTTC.

This clonotype came up many times. The V and J genes are TRBV3-1 and TRBJ2-1; 10 bases map to TRBD2. The CDR3 covers 15 residues. Germline V gene data show CDR1 as LGHDT and CDR2 as YNNKEL (reference sequence). V lost 4 bases to trimming and J lost 7 bases; unmatched junction nucleotides: 7. The CDR3 loop reads CASSPSGGAENEQFF. CDR3 DNA: TGTGCCAGCAGCCCGAGCGGGGGGGCCGAGAATGAGCAGTTCTTC.